This TCR beta chain was sequenced for a study of T cell responses to AZD1222 COVID-19 vaccine. Study background: Second-dose schedules of about 4 or about 12 weeks were combined.

Only in-frame clones appear in the TCRdb table, and some are missing; sequencing was by immunoSEQ multiplex PCR. The table has some 150,000 clones, around 93% seen once. Germline V gene data show CDR1 as MNHEY and CDR2 as SVGAGI. The CDR3 runs 13 residues. V dropped 6 bases and J dropped 6; count of bases not matched to a gene: 7. The TCR was taken from an adult in good health. The chain recombines TRBV6-5 with TRBJ2-7, with 8 nucleotides matching TRBD1. The sample in question was peripheral blood, obtained on day 0 of AZD1222 vaccination. The CDR3 nucleotides are TGTGCCAGCAGAGGACAGGGAATCGCCGAGCAGTACTTC. Translated, it gives CASRGQGIAEQYF.